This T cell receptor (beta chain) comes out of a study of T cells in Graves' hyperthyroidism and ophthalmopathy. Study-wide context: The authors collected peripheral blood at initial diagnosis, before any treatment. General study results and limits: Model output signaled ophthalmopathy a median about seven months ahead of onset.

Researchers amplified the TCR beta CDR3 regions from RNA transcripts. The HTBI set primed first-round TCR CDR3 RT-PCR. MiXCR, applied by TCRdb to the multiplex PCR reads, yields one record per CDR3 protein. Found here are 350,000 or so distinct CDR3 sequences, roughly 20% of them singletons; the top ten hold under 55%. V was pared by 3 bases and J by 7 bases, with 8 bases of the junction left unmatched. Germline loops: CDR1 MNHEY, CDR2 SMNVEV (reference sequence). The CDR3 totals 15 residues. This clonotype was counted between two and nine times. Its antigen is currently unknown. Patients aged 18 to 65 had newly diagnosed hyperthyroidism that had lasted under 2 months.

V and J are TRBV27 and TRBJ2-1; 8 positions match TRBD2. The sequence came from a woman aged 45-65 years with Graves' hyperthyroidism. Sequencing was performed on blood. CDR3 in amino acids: CASSFIGGAENEQFF. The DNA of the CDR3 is TGTGCCAGCAGTTTTATCGGGGGGGCCGAAAATGAGCAGTTCTTC.